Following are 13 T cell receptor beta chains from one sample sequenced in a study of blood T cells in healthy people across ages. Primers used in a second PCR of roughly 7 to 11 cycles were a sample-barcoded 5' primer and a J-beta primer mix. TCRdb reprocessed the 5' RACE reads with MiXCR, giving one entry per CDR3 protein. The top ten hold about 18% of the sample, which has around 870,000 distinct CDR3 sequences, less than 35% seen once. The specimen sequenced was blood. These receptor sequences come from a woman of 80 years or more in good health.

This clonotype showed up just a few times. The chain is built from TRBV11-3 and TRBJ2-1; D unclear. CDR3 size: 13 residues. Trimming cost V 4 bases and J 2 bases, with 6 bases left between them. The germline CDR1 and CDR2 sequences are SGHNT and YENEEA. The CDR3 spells CASSSPAYNEQFF. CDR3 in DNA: TGTGCCAGCAGCTCGCCCGCCTACAATGAGCAGTTCTTC.

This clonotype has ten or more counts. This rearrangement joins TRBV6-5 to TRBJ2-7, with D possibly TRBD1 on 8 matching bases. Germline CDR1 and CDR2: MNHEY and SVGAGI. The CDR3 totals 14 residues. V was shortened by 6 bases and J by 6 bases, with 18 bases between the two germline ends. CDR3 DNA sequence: TGTGCCAGCAGCCCCCTAACAGGGGGGGCCGAGCAGTACTTC. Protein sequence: CASSPLTGGAEQYF.

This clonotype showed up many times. The DNA for the CDR3 is TGTGCCTCCCGGGACAACTACGAGCAGTACTTC. It translates to CASRDNYEQYF. This sequence joins TRBV30 and TRBJ2-7, with a tentative D call TRBD1 (6 bases). CDR1 and CDR2 (germline): GTSNPN, SVGIG (reference sequence). The ends were cut back, 7 bases at V and 3 bases at J, with 10 bases in the middle. The CDR3 consists of 11 residues.

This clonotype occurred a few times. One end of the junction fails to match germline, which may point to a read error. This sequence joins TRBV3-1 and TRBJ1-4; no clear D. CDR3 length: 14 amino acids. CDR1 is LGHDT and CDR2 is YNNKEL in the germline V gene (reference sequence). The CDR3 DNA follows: TGTGCCAGCAGCCCCCACCCTTTTAATGAAAAGCTGTTTTTT. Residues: CASSPHPFNEKLFF.

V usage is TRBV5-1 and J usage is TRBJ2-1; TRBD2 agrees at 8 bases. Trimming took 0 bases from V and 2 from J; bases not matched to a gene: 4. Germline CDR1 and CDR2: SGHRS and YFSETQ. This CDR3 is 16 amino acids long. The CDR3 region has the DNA TGCGCCAGCAGCTTGGATCCGGGGGGGCCCTACAATGAGCAGTTCTTC. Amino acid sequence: CASSLDPGGPYNEQFF.

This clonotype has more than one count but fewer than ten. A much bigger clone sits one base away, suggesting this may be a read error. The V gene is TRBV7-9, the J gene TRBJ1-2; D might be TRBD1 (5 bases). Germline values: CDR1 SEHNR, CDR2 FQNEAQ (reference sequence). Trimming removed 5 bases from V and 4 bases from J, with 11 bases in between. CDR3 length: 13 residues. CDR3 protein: CASSRDGPYGYTF. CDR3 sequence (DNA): TGTGCCAGCAGCCGGGACGGCCCCTATGGCTACACCTTC.

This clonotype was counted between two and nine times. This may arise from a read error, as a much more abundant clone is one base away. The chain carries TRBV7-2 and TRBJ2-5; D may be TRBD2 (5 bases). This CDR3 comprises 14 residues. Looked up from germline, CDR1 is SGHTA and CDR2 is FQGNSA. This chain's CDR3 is CASSLEVLGEAQYF. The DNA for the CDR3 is TGTGCCAGCAGCTTAGAAGTGTTGGGAGAGGCCCAGTACTTC.

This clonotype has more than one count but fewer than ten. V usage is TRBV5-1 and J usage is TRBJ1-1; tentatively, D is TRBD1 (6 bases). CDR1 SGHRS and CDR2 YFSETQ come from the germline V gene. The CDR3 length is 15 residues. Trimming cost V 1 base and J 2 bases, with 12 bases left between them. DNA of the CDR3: TGCGCCAGCAGCTTGACCCGACAGGCAAACACTGAAGCTTTCTTT. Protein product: CASSLTRQANTEAFF.

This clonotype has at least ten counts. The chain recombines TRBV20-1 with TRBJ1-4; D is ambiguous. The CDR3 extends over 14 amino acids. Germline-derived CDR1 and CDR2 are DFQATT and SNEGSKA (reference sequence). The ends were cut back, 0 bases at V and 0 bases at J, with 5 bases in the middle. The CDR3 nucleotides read TGCAGTGCTAGAGAAGCAGCAACTAATGAAAAACTGTTTTTT. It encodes CSAREAATNEKLFF.

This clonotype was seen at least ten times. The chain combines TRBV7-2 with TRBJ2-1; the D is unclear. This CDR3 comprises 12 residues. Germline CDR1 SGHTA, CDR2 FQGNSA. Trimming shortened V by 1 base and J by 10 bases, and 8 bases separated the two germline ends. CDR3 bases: TGTGCCAGCAGCTTAGGACGGCGAGAGCAGTTCTTC. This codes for CASSLGRREQFF.

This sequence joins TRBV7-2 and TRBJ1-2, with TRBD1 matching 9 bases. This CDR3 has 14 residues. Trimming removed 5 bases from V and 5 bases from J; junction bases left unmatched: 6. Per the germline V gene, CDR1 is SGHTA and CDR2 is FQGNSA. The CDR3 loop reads CASSQTGGAYGYTF. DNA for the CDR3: TGTGCCAGCAGCCAAACAGGGGGCGCATATGGCTACACCTTC. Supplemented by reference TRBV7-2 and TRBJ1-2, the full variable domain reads GAGVSQSPSNKVTEKGKDVELRCDPISGHTALYWYRQSLGQGLEFLIYFQGNSAPDKSGLPSDRFSAERTGGSVSTLTIQRTQQEDSAVYLCASSQTGGAYGYTFGSGTRLTVV.

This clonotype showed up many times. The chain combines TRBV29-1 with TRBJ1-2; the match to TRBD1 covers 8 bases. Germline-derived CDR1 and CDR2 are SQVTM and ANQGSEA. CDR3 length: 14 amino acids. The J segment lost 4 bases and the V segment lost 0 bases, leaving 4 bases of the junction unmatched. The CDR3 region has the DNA TGCAGCGTTGAAGAGACAGGGGTGATCTATGGCTACACCTTC. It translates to CSVEETGVIYGYTF.

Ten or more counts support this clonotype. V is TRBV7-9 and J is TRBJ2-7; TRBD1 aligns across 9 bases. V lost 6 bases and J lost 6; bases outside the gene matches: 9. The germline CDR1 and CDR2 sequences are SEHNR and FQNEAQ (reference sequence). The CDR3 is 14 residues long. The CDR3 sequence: CASRSSGTGTEQYF. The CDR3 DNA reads TGTGCCAGCAGATCCTCCGGGACAGGGACCGAGCAGTACTTC.